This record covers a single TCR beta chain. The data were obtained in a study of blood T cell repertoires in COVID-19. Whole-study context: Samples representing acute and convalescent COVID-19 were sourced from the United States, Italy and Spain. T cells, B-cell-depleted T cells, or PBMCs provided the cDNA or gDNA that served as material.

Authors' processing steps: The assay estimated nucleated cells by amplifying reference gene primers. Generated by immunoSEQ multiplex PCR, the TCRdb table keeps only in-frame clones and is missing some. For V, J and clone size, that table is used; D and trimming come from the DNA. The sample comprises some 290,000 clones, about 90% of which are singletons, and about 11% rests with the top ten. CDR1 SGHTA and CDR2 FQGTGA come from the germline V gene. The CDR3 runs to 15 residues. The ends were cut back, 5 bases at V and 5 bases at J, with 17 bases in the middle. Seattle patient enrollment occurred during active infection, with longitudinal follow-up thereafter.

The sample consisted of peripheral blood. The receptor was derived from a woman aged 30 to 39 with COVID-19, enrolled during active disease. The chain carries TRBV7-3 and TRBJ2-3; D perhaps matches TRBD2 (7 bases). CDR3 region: CASSRSGGGGDTQYF. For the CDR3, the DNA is TGTGCCAGCAGCCGATCGGGAGGAGGGGGAGATACGCAGTATTTT.